Shown below are 6 T cell receptor beta chains from a single sample sequenced in a study of blood T cell repertoires in COVID-19. The method was immunoSEQ multiplex PCR; TCRdb's version includes in-frame clones alone and lacks a portion of them. The profile shows some 76,000 clones, around 80% of them singletons. Material for sequencing was peripheral blood. The receptors originated from a woman aged 55-69 years with acute or convalescent COVID-19.

This chain uses TRBV25-1 with TRBJ2-3; the match to TRBD2 covers 9 bases. The germline V gene encodes CDR1 MGHDK and CDR2 SYGVNS. V gave up 4 bases and J gave up 3 bases; unmatched junction bases: 5. This CDR3 contains 15 residues. CDR3: CASSGASGETDTQYF. The CDR3 DNA is TGTGCCAGCAGTGGGGCTAGCGGGGAGACAGATACGCAGTATTTT.

V gene TRBV5-6 combines with J gene TRBJ1-5; the D is unclear. The CDR3 totals 16 residues. V shed 2 bases and J shed 2 bases, with 14 bases lying between them. Per germline, CDR1 SGHDT and CDR2 YYEEEE. CDR3 nucleotides: TGTGCCAGCAGCTTTGGGAGGGTAATGGGCAATCAGCCCCAGCATTTT. Protein product: CASSFGRVMGNQPQHF.

The rearrangement uses TRBV6-5 and TRBJ1-2; 7 bases line up with TRBD1. The CDR3 runs 13 residues. Germline CDR1 MNHEY, CDR2 SVGAGI. V gave up 7 bases and J gave up 8 bases; unmatched junction bases: 10. The CDR3 DNA sequence: TGTGCCAGCAATAGGGGGCGAATGGGGGGCTACACCTTC. Protein: CASNRGRMGGYTF.

This chain links TRBV6-1 with TRBJ1-4; 9 bases line up with TRBD1. The CDR3 has 16 amino acids. CDR1 is MNHNS, CDR2 SASEGT, per germline. V trimming: 5 bases; J trimming: 3 bases; junction bases outside the gene matches: 7. This CDR3 reads CASSKETGGPNEKLFF. DNA for the CDR3: TGTGCCAGCAGTAAAGAAACAGGGGGCCCTAATGAAAAACTGTTTTTT.

The table lists this clone with a few counts. The chain is built from TRBV4-1 and TRBJ2-3, with 8 positions matching TRBD1. The V segment lost 1 base and the J segment 2 bases; nucleotides outside the gene matches: 5. The CDR3 is made up of 16 amino acids. Germline V gives CDR1 MGHRA, CDR2 YSYEKL. CDR3 nucleotides: TGCGCCAGCAGCCAAGTCTGGACAGGGAACACAGATACGCAGTATTTT. It codes for CASSQVWTGNTDTQYF.

The V gene is TRBV19, the J gene TRBJ1-3; possibly TRBD1 for D (6 bases). CDR3 length equals 16 residues. From germline, CDR1 is LNHDA and CDR2 SQIVND (reference sequence). With 9 bases removed from V and 2 bases from J, the gap between germline ends came to 20 bases. Here the CDR3 DNA reads TGTGCCAGGAGCGTTATGCAGGGGAAACCTGGAAACACCATATATTTT. This gives the protein CARSVMQGKPGNTIYF.